The rows below give T cell receptor beta chains drawn from one sample of a study of cytomegalovirus exposure and HLA in healthy donors. Generated by immunoSEQ multiplex PCR, the TCRdb table keeps only in-frame clones and is missing some. The table has 180,000 or so clones, over 80% seen once; the top ten hold approximately 1.4%. The source material was PBMCs. The receptors were gathered from a man in his forties in good health and CMV-seronegative. The CDR3 runs from the conserved cysteine through the conserved F or W. Fields, in order: clone size, D gene, J gene, V gene, CDR3 protein, CDR3 DNA. D genes are given only for firm matches. Size is stated for part of the rows, as once, few or many counts, or as a class when the clone is expanded.

abundance: .
d_gene: .
j_gene: TRBJ2-5
v_gene: TRBV28
CDR3aa: CASSEGLVKTQYF
CDR3nt: TGTGCCAGCAGCGAAGGACTCGTGAAGACCCAGTACTTC

abundance: .
d_gene: .
j_gene: TRBJ2-2
v_gene: TRBV5-1
CDR3aa: CASSFNAQGNTGELFF
CDR3nt: TGCGCCAGCAGCTTCAACGCGCAGGGGAACACCGGGGAGCTGTTTTTT

abundance: .
d_gene: .
j_gene: TRBJ2-7
v_gene: TRBV28
CDR3aa: CASSRGPTYEQYF
CDR3nt: TGTGCCAGCTCGCGAGGGCCCACCTACGAGCAGTACTTC

abundance: .
d_gene: .
j_gene: TRBJ1-2
v_gene: TRBV18
CDR3aa: CASSPAVDYGYTF
CDR3nt: TGTGCCAGCTCACCCGCGGTAGACTATGGCTACACCTTC

abundance: .
d_gene: .
j_gene: TRBJ2-7
v_gene: TRBV5-1
CDR3aa: CASSLRDTYEQYF
CDR3nt: TGCGCCAGCAGCTTAAGGGACACCTACGAGCAGTACTTC

abundance: few
d_gene: TRBD2
j_gene: TRBJ2-5
v_gene: TRBV7-3
CDR3aa: CASSLFSGGASETQYF
CDR3nt: TGTGCCAGCAGCTTATTTAGCGGGGGGGCCTCGGAGACCCAGTACTTC

abundance: few
d_gene: TRBD1
j_gene: TRBJ1-3
v_gene: TRBV5-1
CDR3aa: CASSGRTGGASGNTIYF
CDR3nt: TGCGCCAGCAGCGGAAGAACAGGGGGCGCCTCTGGAAACACCATATATTTT

abundance: .
d_gene: .
j_gene: TRBJ2-1
v_gene: TRBV9
CDR3aa: CASSGNLAEQFF
CDR3nt: TGTGCCAGCAGCGGGAATCTAGCTGAGCAGTTCTTC

abundance: .
d_gene: .
j_gene: TRBJ1-5
v_gene: TRBV4-3
CDR3aa: CASSQGQASNQPQHF
CDR3nt: TGCGCCAGCAGCCAAGGACAGGCTAGCAATCAGCCCCAGCATTTT

abundance: .
d_gene: .
j_gene: TRBJ1-1
v_gene: TRBV7-9
CDR3aa: CASSHRGSIEAFF
CDR3nt: TGTGCCAGCAGCCACCGAGGGTCCATTGAAGCTTTCTTT

abundance: .
d_gene: TRBD1
j_gene: TRBJ2-5
v_gene: TRBV15
CDR3aa: CATDREPQETQYF
CDR3nt: TGTGCAACCGACAGGGAGCCCCAAGAGACCCAGTACTTC

abundance: .
d_gene: .
j_gene: TRBJ1-6
v_gene: TRBV28
CDR3aa: CASSLIRANSPLHF
CDR3nt: TGTGCCAGCAGTTTAATCCGAGCAAATTCACCCCTCCACTTT

abundance: .
d_gene: TRBD2
j_gene: TRBJ2-7
v_gene: TRBV4-2
CDR3aa: CASSQGQGLAGASLYEQYF
CDR3nt: TGTGCCAGCAGCCAAGGACAGGGACTAGCGGGAGCATCCTTATACGAGCAGTACTTC

abundance: .
d_gene: .
j_gene: TRBJ1-2
v_gene: TRBV30
CDR3aa: CAWHGELQRIYGYTF
CDR3nt: TGTGCCTGGCACGGGGAACTACAGAGGATCTATGGCTACACCTTC

abundance: .
d_gene: .
j_gene: TRBJ2-1
v_gene: TRBV4-3
CDR3aa: CASSQELASSYNEQFF
CDR3nt: TGCGCCAGCAGCCAAGAACTAGCTAGCTCCTACAATGAGCAGTTCTTC

abundance: .
d_gene: TRBD2
j_gene: TRBJ2-2
v_gene: TRBV7-8
CDR3aa: CASSTSGGATGELFF
CDR3nt: TGTGCCAGCAGTACCAGCGGGGGGGCAACCGGGGAGCTGTTTTTT

abundance: .
d_gene: .
j_gene: TRBJ2-3
v_gene: TRBV6-6
CDR3aa: CATARQGHTDTQYF
CDR3nt: TGTGCCACTGCGCGACAAGGACACACAGATACGCAGTATTTT

abundance: .
d_gene: .
j_gene: TRBJ2-6
v_gene: TRBV9
CDR3aa: CASTKVPGLVGANVLTF
CDR3nt: TGTGCCAGCACAAAAGTACCGGGTCTAGTAGGGGCCAACGTCCTGACTTTC

abundance: few
d_gene: TRBD2
j_gene: TRBJ2-1
v_gene: TRBV5-4
CDR3aa: CASSLSLLPSGSSYNEQFF
CDR3nt: TGTGCCAGCAGCTTGTCGTTGTTGCCTAGCGGCAGCTCCTACAATGAGCAGTTCTTC

abundance: .
d_gene: TRBD2
j_gene: TRBJ2-7
v_gene: TRBV7-9
CDR3aa: CSSSTLSGGGGEQYF
CDR3nt: TGTTCCAGCAGCACACTTAGCGGGGGAGGGGGCGAGCAGTACTTC

abundance: .
d_gene: TRBD1
j_gene: TRBJ2-1
v_gene: TRBV11-2
CDR3aa: CASSPAGKQGAANEQFF
CDR3nt: TGTGCCAGCAGCCCAGCAGGGAAACAGGGGGCCGCAAATGAGCAGTTCTTC

abundance: few
d_gene: TRBD1
j_gene: TRBJ1-2
v_gene: TRBV29-1
CDR3aa: CSSRTGRSNYGYTF
CDR3nt: TGCAGCTCCCGGACAGGGAGATCTAACTATGGCTACACCTTC

abundance: .
d_gene: .
j_gene: TRBJ2-5
v_gene: TRBV7-2
CDR3aa: CASSLDSQLAQYF
CDR3nt: TGTGCCAGCAGCTTAGATAGCCAGTTGGCCCAGTACTTC

abundance: .
d_gene: TRBD1
j_gene: TRBJ2-5
v_gene: TRBV7-3
CDR3aa: CASSLSGGARETQYF
CDR3nt: TGTGCCAGCAGCCTCTCAGGGGGCGCGAGGGAGACCCAGTACTTC

abundance: .
d_gene: TRBD1
j_gene: TRBJ1-2
v_gene: TRBV7-2
CDR3aa: CASSDRDRGFRAYGYTF
CDR3nt: TGTGCCAGCAGCGACCGGGACAGGGGATTTAGGGCCTATGGCTACACCTTC

abundance: .
d_gene: TRBD1
j_gene: TRBJ2-7
v_gene: TRBV28
CDR3aa: CASRPGQGAREQYF
CDR3nt: TGTGCCAGCAGGCCGGGACAGGGGGCGCGGGAGCAGTACTTC

abundance: .
d_gene: TRBD1
j_gene: TRBJ2-2
v_gene: TRBV10-1
CDR3aa: CASAGQGSGELFF
CDR3nt: TGCGCCAGCGCGGGACAGGGATCCGGGGAGCTGTTTTTT

abundance: .
d_gene: TRBD2
j_gene: TRBJ2-7
v_gene: TRBV7-3
CDR3aa: CASSLGLAGTYEQYF
CDR3nt: TGTGCCAGCAGCTTGGGACTAGCGGGAACCTACGAGCAGTACTTC

abundance: once
d_gene: .
j_gene: TRBJ1-2
v_gene: TRBV29-1
CDR3aa: CSSLRGSEGYGYTF
CDR3nt: TGCAGCTCCTTGAGAGGCAGTGAAGGTTATGGCTACACCTTC

abundance: .
d_gene: .
j_gene: TRBJ2-7
v_gene: TRBV4-1
CDR3aa: CASSQVVLMAGYEQYF
CDR3nt: TGCGCCAGCAGCCAAGTAGTCTTAATGGCGGGTTACGAGCAGTACTTC

abundance: .
d_gene: .
j_gene: TRBJ2-3
v_gene: TRBV28
CDR3aa: CASSTRRDRTDTQYF
CDR3nt: TGTGCCAGCAGTACCCGGCGGGACCGCACAGATACGCAGTATTTT

abundance: once
d_gene: TRBD2
j_gene: TRBJ2-1
v_gene: TRBV5-1
CDR3aa: CASSTKTSGGFYNEQFF
CDR3nt: TGCGCCAGCAGCACGAAGACTAGCGGGGGCTTTTACAATGAGCAGTTCTTC

abundance: .
d_gene: .
j_gene: TRBJ2-6
v_gene: TRBV28
CDR3aa: CASSLGGGVGANVLTF
CDR3nt: TGTGCCAGCAGTTTAGGCGGGGGCGTGGGGGCCAACGTCCTGACTTTC

abundance: .
d_gene: TRBD1
j_gene: TRBJ2-7
v_gene: TRBV30
CDR3aa: CAWGKVAGGTGEQYF
CDR3nt: TGTGCCTGGGGTAAGGTCGCAGGGGGCACGGGCGAGCAGTACTTC

abundance: .
d_gene: TRBD1
j_gene: TRBJ2-1
v_gene: TRBV5-1
CDR3aa: CASSLVVGTGVNEQFF
CDR3nt: TGCGCCAGCAGCTTGGTGGTAGGGACAGGGGTCAATGAGCAGTTCTTC

abundance: .
d_gene: TRBD2
j_gene: TRBJ2-2
v_gene: TRBV7-3
CDR3aa: CASRDGTSGGKTGELFF
CDR3nt: TGTGCCAGCAGGGACGGGACTAGCGGGGGAAAGACCGGGGAGCTGTTTTTT